This T cell receptor (beta chain) was captured by sequencing in a study of control samples from healthy donors and cancer patients (dated by TCRdb to the early 2020s). V loses 8 bases, J loses 4 bases, and the germline ends lie 14 bases apart. CDR1 and CDR2 are read off the germline V gene as SNHLY and FYNNEI. The CDR3 numbers 13 residues from cysteine through phenylalanine. Only CDR3 DNA is held: 39 bases, read in frame from base 1. Regarding this clone: Its antigen is still unknown. No base-level quality is on record; no much larger clone is a single base apart.

Receptor amplification or capture employed the immunoSEQ multiplex PCR assay. Drawn from immuneACCESS, this table holds only the in-frame rearrangements with V and J called that TCRdb kept. Clones are partly lost; checked studies trace under half to an unresolved V gene and leave the rest unexplained. Present in this sample are about 410,000 clones, approximately 90% of which were seen just once. The top ten clonotypes cover roughly 6.4% of the sample. Recombination connected TRBV2 to TRBJ1-1; the D gene is possibly TRBD1, with 5 bases matching. Source material: PBMCs. This receptor was obtained from a middle-aged man with head and neck cancer. The CDR3 region reads CASGTAHGTEAFF. At the DNA level, the sequence is TGTGCCAGCGGGACGGCCCACGGCACTGAAGCTTTCTTT.